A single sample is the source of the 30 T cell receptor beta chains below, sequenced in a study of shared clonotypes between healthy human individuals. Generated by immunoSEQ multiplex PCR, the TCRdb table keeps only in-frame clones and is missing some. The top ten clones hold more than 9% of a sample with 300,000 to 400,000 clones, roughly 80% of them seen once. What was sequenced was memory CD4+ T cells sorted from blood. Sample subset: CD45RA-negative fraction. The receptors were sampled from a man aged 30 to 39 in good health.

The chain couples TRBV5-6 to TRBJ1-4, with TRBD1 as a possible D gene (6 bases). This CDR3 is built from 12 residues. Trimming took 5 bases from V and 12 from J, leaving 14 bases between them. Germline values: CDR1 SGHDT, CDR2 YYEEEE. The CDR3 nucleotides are TGTGCCAGCAGTTCAGACTGGGGGCAACTGTTTTTT. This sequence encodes CASSSDWGQLFF.

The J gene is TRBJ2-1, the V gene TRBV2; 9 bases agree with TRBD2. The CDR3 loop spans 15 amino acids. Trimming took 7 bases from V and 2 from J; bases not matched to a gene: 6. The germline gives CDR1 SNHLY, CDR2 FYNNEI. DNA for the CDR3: TGTGCCAGCACGTTGGCTAGCGGGACCTACAATGAGCAGTTCTTC. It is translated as CASTLASGTYNEQFF.

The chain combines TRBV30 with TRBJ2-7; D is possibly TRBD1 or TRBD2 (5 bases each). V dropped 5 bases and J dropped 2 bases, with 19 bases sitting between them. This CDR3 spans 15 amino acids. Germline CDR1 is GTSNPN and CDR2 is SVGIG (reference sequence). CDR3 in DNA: TGTGCCTGGGACGAGAGATGGGACCGAACCTACGAGCAGTACTTC. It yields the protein CAWDERWDRTYEQYF.

For the CDR3, the DNA is TGTGCCAGCAGAGCCCGCTTGGGGGGACTGAAAGAGACCCAGTACTTC. Its translation: CASRARLGGLKETQYF. The chain links TRBV27 to TRBJ2-5; perhaps TRBD2 as D (6 bases). The CDR3 consists of 16 residues. CDR1 is MNHEY and CDR2 is SMNVEV in the germline V gene (reference sequence). The ends were cut back, 6 bases at V and 3 bases at J, with 20 bases in the middle.

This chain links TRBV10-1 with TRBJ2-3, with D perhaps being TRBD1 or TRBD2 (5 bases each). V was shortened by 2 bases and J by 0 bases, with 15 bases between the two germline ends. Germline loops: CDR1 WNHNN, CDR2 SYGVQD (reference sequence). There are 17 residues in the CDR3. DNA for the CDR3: TGCGCCAGCAGTGAGGGGGGTGCGACATCTAGCACAGATACGCAGTATTTT. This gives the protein CASSEGGATSSTDTQYF.

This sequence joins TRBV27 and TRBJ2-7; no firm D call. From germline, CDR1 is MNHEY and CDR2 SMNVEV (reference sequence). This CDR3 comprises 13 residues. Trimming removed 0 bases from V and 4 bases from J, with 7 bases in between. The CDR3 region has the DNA TGTGCCAGCAGTTTATCCGGGTTGTACGAGCAGTACTTC. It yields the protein CASSLSGLYEQYF.

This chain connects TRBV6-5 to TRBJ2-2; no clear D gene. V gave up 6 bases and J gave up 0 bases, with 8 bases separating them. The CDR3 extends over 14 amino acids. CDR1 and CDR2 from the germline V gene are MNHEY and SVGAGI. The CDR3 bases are TGTGCCAGCAGGCTCGGACCGAACACCGGGGAGCTGTTTTTT. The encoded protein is CASRLGPNTGELFF.

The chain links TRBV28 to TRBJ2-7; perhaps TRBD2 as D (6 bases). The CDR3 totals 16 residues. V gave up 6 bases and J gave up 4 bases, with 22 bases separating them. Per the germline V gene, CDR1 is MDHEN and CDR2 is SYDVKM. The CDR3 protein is CASSSSGRLKIYEQYF. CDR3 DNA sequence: TGTGCCAGCAGCTCTTCAGGGAGGCTCAAGATATACGAGCAGTACTTC.

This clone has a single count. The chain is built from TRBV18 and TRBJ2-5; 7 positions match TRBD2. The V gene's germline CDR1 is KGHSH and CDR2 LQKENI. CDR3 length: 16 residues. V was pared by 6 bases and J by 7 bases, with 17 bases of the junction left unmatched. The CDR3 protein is CASSPPAHGTNGTQYF. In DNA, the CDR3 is TGTGCCAGCTCCCCCCCGGCACACGGGACTAACGGGACCCAGTACTTC.

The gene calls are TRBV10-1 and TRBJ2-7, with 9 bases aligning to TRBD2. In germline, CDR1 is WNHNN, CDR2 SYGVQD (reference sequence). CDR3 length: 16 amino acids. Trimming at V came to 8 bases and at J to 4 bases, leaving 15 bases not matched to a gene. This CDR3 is CASHSTSGTSLYEQYF. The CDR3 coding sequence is TGCGCCAGCCACTCTACGTCCGGGACTAGCCTGTACGAGCAGTACTTC.

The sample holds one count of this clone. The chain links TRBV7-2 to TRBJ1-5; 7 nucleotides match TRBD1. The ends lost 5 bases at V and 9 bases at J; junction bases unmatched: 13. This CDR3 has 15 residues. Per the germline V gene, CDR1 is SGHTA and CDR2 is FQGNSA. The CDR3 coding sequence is TGTGCCAGCAGCAACCCCCTCCCTTACAGGGGGCCCCAGCATTTT. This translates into CASSNPLPYRGPQHF.

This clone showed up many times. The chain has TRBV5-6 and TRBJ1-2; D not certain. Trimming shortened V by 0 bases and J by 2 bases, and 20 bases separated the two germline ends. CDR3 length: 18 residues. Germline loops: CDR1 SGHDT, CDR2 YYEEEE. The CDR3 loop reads CASSLGEVRRSSNYGYTF. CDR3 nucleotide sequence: TGTGCCAGCAGCTTGGGGGAGGTAAGAAGGTCGTCCAACTATGGCTACACCTTC.

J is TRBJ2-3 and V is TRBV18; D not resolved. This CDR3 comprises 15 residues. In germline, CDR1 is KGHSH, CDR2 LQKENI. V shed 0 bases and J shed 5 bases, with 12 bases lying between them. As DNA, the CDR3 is TGTGCCAGCTCACCACCGTCACAGCAACAAGATACGCAGTATTTT. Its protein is CASSPPSQQQDTQYF.

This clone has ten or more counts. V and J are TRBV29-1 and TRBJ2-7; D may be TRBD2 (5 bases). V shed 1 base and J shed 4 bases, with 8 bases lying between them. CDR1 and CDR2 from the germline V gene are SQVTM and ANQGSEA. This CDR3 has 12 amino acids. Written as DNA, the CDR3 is TGCAGCGTTGAAGCAGGAGGTTACGAGCAGTACTTC. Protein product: CSVEAGGYEQYF.

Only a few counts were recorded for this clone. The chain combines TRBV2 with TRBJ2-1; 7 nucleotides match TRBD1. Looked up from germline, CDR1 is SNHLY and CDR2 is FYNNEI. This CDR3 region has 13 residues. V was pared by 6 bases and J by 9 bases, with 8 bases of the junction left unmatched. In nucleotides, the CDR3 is TGTGCCAGCAGGGGCGACAGGGACACTGAGCAGTTCTTC. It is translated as CASRGDRDTEQFF. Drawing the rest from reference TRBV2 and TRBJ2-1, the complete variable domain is EPEVTQTPSHQVTQMGQEVILRCVPISNHLYFYWYRQILGQKVEFLVSFYNNEISEKSEIFDDQFSVERPDGSNFTLKIRSTKLEDSAMYFCASRGDRDTEQFFGPGTRLTVL.

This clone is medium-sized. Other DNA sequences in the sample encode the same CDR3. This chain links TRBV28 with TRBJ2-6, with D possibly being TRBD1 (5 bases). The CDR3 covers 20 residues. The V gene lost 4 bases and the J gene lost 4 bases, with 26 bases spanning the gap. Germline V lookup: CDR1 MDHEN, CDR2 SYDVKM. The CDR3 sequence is CASSSTTRVRALSGANVLTF. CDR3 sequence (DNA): TGTGCCAGCAGTTCGACGACCAGGGTTAGGGCGCTGTCCGGGGCCAACGTCCTGACTTTC. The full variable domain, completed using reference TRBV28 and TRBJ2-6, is DVKVTQSSRYLVKRTGEKVFLECVQDMDHENMFWYRQDPGLGLRLIYFSYDVKMKEKGDIPEGYSVSREKKERFSLILESASTNQTSMYLCASSSTTRVRALSGANVLTFGAGSRLTVL.

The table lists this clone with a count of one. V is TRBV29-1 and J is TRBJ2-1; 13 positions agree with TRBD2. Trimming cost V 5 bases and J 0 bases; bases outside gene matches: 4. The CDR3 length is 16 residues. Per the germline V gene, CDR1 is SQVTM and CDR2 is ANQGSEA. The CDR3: CSVLTSGRASYNEQFF. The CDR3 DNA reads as TGCAGCGTTCTCACTAGCGGGAGGGCCTCCTACAATGAGCAGTTCTTC.

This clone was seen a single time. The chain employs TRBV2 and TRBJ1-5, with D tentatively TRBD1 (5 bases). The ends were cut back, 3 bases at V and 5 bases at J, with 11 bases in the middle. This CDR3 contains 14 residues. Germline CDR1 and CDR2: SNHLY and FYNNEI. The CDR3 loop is CASSDVGDHQPQHF. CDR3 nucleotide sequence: TGTGCCAGCAGTGATGTAGGGGATCATCAGCCCCAGCATTTT.

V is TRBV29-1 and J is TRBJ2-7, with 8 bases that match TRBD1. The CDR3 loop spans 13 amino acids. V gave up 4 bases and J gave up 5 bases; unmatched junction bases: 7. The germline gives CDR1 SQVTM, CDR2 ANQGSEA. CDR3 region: CSVGRTGLNEQYF. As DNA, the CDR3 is TGCAGCGTTGGGAGGACAGGGCTCAACGAGCAGTACTTC.

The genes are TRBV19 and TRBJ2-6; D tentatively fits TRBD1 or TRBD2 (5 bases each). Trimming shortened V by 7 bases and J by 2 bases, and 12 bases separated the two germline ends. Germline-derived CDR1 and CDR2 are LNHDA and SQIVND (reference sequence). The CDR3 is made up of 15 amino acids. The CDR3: CASTPVGAGANVLTF. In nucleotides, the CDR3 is TGTGCCAGTACCCCTGTGGGGGCTGGGGCCAACGTCCTGACTTTC.

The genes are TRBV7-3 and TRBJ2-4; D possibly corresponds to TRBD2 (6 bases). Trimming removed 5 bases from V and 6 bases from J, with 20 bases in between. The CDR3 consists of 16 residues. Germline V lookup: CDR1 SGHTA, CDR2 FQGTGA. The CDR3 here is CASSPRGGGLGNIQYF. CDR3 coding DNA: TGTGCCAGCAGCCCCCGGGGTGGGGGACTGGGAAACATTCAGTACTTC.

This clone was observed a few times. The CDR3 DNA reads TGTGCCAGCAGCTTAGAATGGGCAGGGGGGAACACTGAAGCTTTCTTT. Its protein product is CASSLEWAGGNTEAFF. J is TRBJ1-1 and V is TRBV7-6, with 7 bases identical to TRBD1. Trimming removed 1 base from V and 1 base from J; junction bases left unmatched: 6. The CDR3 consists of 16 residues. CDR1 and CDR2 from the germline V gene are SGHVS and FNYEAQ.

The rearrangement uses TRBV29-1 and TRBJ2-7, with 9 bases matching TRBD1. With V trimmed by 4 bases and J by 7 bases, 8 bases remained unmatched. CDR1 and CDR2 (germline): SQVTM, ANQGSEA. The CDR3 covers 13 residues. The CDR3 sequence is CSVGRTGAREQYF. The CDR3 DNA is TGCAGCGTTGGAAGGACAGGGGCTCGTGAGCAGTACTTC.

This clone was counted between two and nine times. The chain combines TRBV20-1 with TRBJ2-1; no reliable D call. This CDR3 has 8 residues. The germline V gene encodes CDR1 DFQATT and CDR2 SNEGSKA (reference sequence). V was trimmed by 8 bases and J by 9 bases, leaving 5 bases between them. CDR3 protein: CSPSEQFF. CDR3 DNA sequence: TGCAGTCCGAGTGAGCAGTTCTTC.

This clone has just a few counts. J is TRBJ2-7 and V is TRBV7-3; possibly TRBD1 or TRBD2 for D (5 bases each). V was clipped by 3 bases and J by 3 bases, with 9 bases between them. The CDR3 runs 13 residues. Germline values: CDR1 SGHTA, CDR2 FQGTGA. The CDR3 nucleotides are TGTGCCAGCAGCTTCGTTGGGGGCTACGAGCAGTACTTC. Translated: CASSFVGGYEQYF. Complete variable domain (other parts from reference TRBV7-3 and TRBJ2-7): GAGVSQTPSNKVTEKGKYVELRCDPISGHTALYWYRQSLGQGPEFLIYFQGTGAADDSGLPNDRFFAVRPEGSVSTLKIQRTERGDSAVYLCASSFVGGYEQYFGPGTRLTVT.

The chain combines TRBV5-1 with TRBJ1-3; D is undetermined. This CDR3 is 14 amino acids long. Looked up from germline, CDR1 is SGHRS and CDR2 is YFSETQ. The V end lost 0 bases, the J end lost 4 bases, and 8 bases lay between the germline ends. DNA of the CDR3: TGCGCCAGCAGCTTGGCACATGACGGAAACACCATATATTTT. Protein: CASSLAHDGNTIYF.

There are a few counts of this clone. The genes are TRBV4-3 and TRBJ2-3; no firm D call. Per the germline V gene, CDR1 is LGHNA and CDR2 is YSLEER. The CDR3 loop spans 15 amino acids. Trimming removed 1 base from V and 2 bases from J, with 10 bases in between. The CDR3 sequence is CASSQGSGLTDTQYF. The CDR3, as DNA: TGCGCCAGCAGCCAAGGCTCGGGCCTCACAGATACGCAGTATTTT.

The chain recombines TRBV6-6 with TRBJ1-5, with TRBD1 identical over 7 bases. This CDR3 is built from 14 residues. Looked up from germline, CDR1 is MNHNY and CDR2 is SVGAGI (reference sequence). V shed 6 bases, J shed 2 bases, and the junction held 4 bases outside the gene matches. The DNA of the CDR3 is TGTGCCAGCAGCAAAGACAGGGGCAATCAGCCCCAGCATTTT. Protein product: CASSKDRGNQPQHF.

This chain's CDR3 is CASSLSSSTDTQYF. The CDR3 DNA reads TGTGCCAGCAGCCTCTCATCAAGCACAGATACGCAGTATTTT. This chain uses TRBV7-2 with TRBJ2-3; D uncertain. Trimming cost V 5 bases and J 0 bases, with 9 bases left between them. The CDR3 contains 14 residues. The V gene's germline CDR1 is SGHTA and CDR2 FQGNSA.

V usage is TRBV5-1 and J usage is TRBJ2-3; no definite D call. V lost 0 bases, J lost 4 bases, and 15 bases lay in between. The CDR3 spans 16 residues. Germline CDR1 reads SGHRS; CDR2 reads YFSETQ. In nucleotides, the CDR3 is TGCGCCAGCAGCTTGGTTTCCTCGGCGAGCTCAGATACGCAGTATTTT. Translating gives CASSLVSSASSDTQYF.